This TCR beta chain was documented in a study of cytomegalovirus exposure and HLA in healthy donors. Study results and limitations: Immune exposure was documented only through CMV serostatus. As was reported, the classifier diagnosed cytomegalovirus status with high specificity and sensitivity. Trimming of TCR beta V- and J-genes showed a link, identified in a later analysis, to a missense DCLRE1C variant. Analysis was performed later, and it showed HLA-associated TCR beta chains to be more clonally expanded than equally common others.

In the PCR, 60 Vbeta and 13 Jbeta primers were used. Only in-frame clones appear in the TCRdb table, and some are missing; sequencing was by immunoSEQ multiplex PCR. The repertoire has around 120,000 clones, 75% to 85% of them found once; the top ten carry roughly 9%. The CDR3 contains 18 residues. Per the germline V gene, CDR1 is WNHNN and CDR2 is SYGVQD (reference sequence). The J segment lost 4 bases and the V segment lost 4 bases, leaving 12 bases of the junction unmatched. With regard to this clone: The antigen is undetermined.

Sequenced: PBMCs. V is TRBV10-1 and J is TRBJ2-2; 10 bases agree with TRBD2. The TCR originated in a woman aged 45-65 years in good health and CMV-seropositive. CDR3 coding DNA: TGCGCCAGCAGTGCACCCCCCCAGCGGGAGGGCCCCACCGGGGAGCTGTTTTTT. This translates into CASSAPPQREGPTGELFF.